The rows below give T cell receptor beta chains drawn from one sample of a study of cytomegalovirus exposure and HLA in healthy donors. Method: immunoSEQ multiplex PCR; TCRdb's copy keeps in-frame clones and lacks some. The sample shows tens of thousands of clones, nearly 80% of them seen only once. The sample consisted of PBMCs. The receptors were gathered from a female donor in good health and CMV-seronegative. Each CDR3 is given with its conserved first and last residue. D genes are given only for firm matches. Clone size, where shown, is once, few, many, or a class for clones that have expanded.

D gene: TRBD1; J gene: TRBJ2-5; V gene: TRBV5-8; clone size: .; CDR3 protein: CASSSGQGMETQYF; CDR3 DNA: TGTGCCAGCAGCAGTGGACAGGGGATGGAGACCCAGTACTTC
D gene: .; J gene: TRBJ2-7; V gene: TRBV15; clone size: .; CDR3 protein: CATSRNRDNNYEQYF; CDR3 DNA: TGTGCCACCAGCAGGAACCGGGACAATAACTACGAGCAGTACTTC
D gene: TRBD2; J gene: TRBJ2-2; V gene: TRBV19; clone size: .; CDR3 protein: CASKPAGGTGELFF; CDR3 DNA: TGTGCCAGTAAACCGGCGGGAGGAACCGGGGAGCTGTTTTTT
D gene: .; J gene: TRBJ1-3; V gene: TRBV7-2; clone size: .; CDR3 protein: CASSLGQTNTIYF; CDR3 DNA: TGTGCCAGCAGCTTAGGGCAAACAAACACCATATATTTT
D gene: .; J gene: TRBJ2-7; V gene: TRBV18; clone size: .; CDR3 protein: CASSPAGQYEQYF; CDR3 DNA: TGTGCCAGCTCACCCGCGGGACAGTACGAGCAGTACTTC
D gene: TRBD1; J gene: TRBJ1-2; V gene: TRBV7-9; clone size: .; CDR3 protein: CASSLAGTGHIFGYTF; CDR3 DNA: TGTGCCAGCAGCTTAGCAGGGACAGGCCATATTTTTGGCTACACCTTC
D gene: .; J gene: TRBJ1-2; V gene: TRBV9; clone size: .; CDR3 protein: CASSVGAGHYTF; CDR3 DNA: TGTGCCAGCAGCGTAGGGGCAGGACACTACACCTTC
D gene: .; J gene: TRBJ1-4; V gene: TRBV18; clone size: few; CDR3 protein: CASSAGELFF; CDR3 DNA: TGTGCCAGCTCAGCGGGGGAACTGTTTTTT
D gene: .; J gene: TRBJ1-1; V gene: TRBV5-1; clone size: .; CDR3 protein: CASSLVRTKNTEAFF; CDR3 DNA: TGCGCCAGCAGCTTGGTGCGGACAAAGAACACTGAAGCTTTCTTT
D gene: .; J gene: TRBJ1-2; V gene: TRBV7-9; clone size: .; CDR3 protein: CASSLGKVLAHGYTF; CDR3 DNA: TGTGCCAGCAGCTTGGGAAAAGTCCTAGCCCATGGCTACACCTTC
D gene: TRBD2; J gene: TRBJ2-7; V gene: TRBV5-4; clone size: .; CDR3 protein: CASSLELREGEQYF; CDR3 DNA: TGTGCCAGCAGCTTGGAGCTGCGGGAGGGCGAGCAGTACTTC
D gene: TRBD1; J gene: TRBJ1-5; V gene: TRBV28; clone size: .; CDR3 protein: CASSYGTGGGNQPQHF; CDR3 DNA: TGTGCCAGCAGTTACGGGACAGGGGGTGGCAATCAGCCCCAGCATTTT
D gene: .; J gene: TRBJ2-3; V gene: TRBV27; clone size: .; CDR3 protein: CASSVASTDTQYF; CDR3 DNA: TGTGCCAGCAGTGTGGCTAGCACAGATACGCAGTATTTT
D gene: .; J gene: TRBJ2-7; V gene: TRBV19; clone size: few; CDR3 protein: CASSPSQGYEQYF; CDR3 DNA: TGTGCCAGTAGCCCTTCCCAGGGGTACGAGCAGTACTTC
D gene: TRBD2; J gene: TRBJ2-1; V gene: TRBV7-9; clone size: .; CDR3 protein: CASSLQSGKSYNEQFF; CDR3 DNA: TGTGCCAGCAGCTTACAAAGCGGGAAATCCTACAATGAGCAGTTCTTC
D gene: .; J gene: TRBJ1-4; V gene: TRBV6-5; clone size: .; CDR3 protein: CASSYSWGRINEKLFF; CDR3 DNA: TGTGCCAGCAGTTACTCCTGGGGCCGCATTAATGAAAAACTGTTTTTT
D gene: TRBD2; J gene: TRBJ2-2; V gene: TRBV5-4; clone size: .; CDR3 protein: CASSLKTGGTGELFF; CDR3 DNA: TGTGCCAGCAGCTTGAAGACGGGGGGCACCGGGGAGCTGTTTTTT
D gene: TRBD1; J gene: TRBJ1-5; V gene: TRBV27; clone size: .; CDR3 protein: CASGHRGNQPQHF; CDR3 DNA: TGTGCCAGCGGGCACAGGGGTAATCAGCCCCAGCATTTT
D gene: .; J gene: TRBJ1-2; V gene: TRBV7-9; clone size: .; CDR3 protein: CASSPPVPGHGYTF; CDR3 DNA: TGTGCCAGCAGCCCCCCGGTCCCAGGGCATGGCTACACCTTC
D gene: .; J gene: TRBJ1-6; V gene: TRBV7-8; clone size: .; CDR3 protein: CASSLGPGMGSPLHF; CDR3 DNA: TGTGCCAGCAGCTTAGGTCCGGGGATGGGATCACCCCTCCACTTT
D gene: .; J gene: TRBJ2-7; V gene: TRBV11-3; clone size: .; CDR3 protein: CASSLARTPLPSYEQYF; CDR3 DNA: TGTGCCAGCAGCTTAGCTCGGACTCCCCTACCCAGCTACGAGCAGTACTTC
D gene: .; J gene: TRBJ1-2; V gene: TRBV6-5; clone size: .; CDR3 protein: CASRSVSYGYTF; CDR3 DNA: TGTGCCAGCAGATCCGTGTCCTATGGCTACACCTTC
D gene: TRBD1; J gene: TRBJ1-1; V gene: TRBV28; clone size: .; CDR3 protein: CASGPYRGQAFF; CDR3 DNA: TGTGCCAGCGGACCTTACAGGGGGCAAGCTTTCTTT
D gene: TRBD2; J gene: TRBJ2-3; V gene: TRBV29-1; clone size: .; CDR3 protein: CSVSLAGVPHSTDTQYF; CDR3 DNA: TGCAGCGTTTCTTTAGCGGGAGTACCTCATAGCACAGATACGCAGTATTTT
D gene: .; J gene: TRBJ1-2; V gene: TRBV10-3; clone size: .; CDR3 protein: CAISESPGEGYTF; CDR3 DNA: TGTGCCATCAGTGAGTCTCCAGGGGAGGGCTACACCTTC
D gene: TRBD1; J gene: TRBJ1-1; V gene: TRBV28; clone size: few; CDR3 protein: CASSLDRVVGRLQRKNTEAFF; CDR3 DNA: TGTGCCAGCAGTCTGGACAGGGTAGTAGGTCGCTTACAGAGGAAGAACACTGAAGCTTTCTTT
D gene: .; J gene: TRBJ1-5; V gene: TRBV21-1; clone size: .; CDR3 protein: CASSEGGRQPQHF; CDR3 DNA: TGTGCCAGCAGCGAAGGGGGCAGGCAGCCCCAGCATTTT
D gene: TRBD1; J gene: TRBJ2-2; V gene: TRBV4-1; clone size: once; CDR3 protein: CASSHGRDRADESGELFF; CDR3 DNA: TGCGCCAGCAGCCATGGGAGGGACAGGGCGGATGAATCCGGGGAGCTGTTTTTT
D gene: TRBD1; J gene: TRBJ2-7; V gene: TRBV6-1; clone size: few; CDR3 protein: CASSERDRVSYEQYF; CDR3 DNA: TGTGCCAGCAGTGAGAGGGACAGGGTCTCCTACGAGCAGTACTTC
D gene: .; J gene: TRBJ2-7; V gene: TRBV28; clone size: once; CDR3 protein: CASTTDQYEQYF; CDR3 DNA: TGTGCCAGCACAACAGACCAATACGAGCAGTACTTC
D gene: .; J gene: TRBJ1-6; V gene: TRBV6-6; clone size: .; CDR3 protein: CASSPQESPLHF; CDR3 DNA: TGTGCCAGCAGTCCTCAAGAGTCACCCCTCCACTTT
D gene: .; J gene: TRBJ2-1; V gene: TRBV5-6; clone size: .; CDR3 protein: CASSHWRAGNEQFF; CDR3 DNA: TGTGCCAGCAGCCATTGGCGGGCCGGGAATGAGCAGTTCTTC
D gene: .; J gene: TRBJ1-4; V gene: TRBV5-1; clone size: few; CDR3 protein: CASSLEPGSNEKLFF; CDR3 DNA: TGCGCCAGCAGCTTGGAGCCAGGCTCTAATGAAAAACTGTTTTTT
D gene: TRBD1; J gene: TRBJ2-2; V gene: TRBV5-1; clone size: .; CDR3 protein: CASSSTAVLWDRETGELFF; CDR3 DNA: TGCGCCAGCAGCTCCACGGCCGTCCTTTGGGACAGGGAAACCGGGGAGCTGTTTTTT
D gene: .; J gene: TRBJ2-7; V gene: TRBV2; clone size: .; CDR3 protein: CASSTGYHSYEQYF; CDR3 DNA: TGTGCCAGCAGTACGGGATACCACTCCTACGAGCAGTACTTC
D gene: TRBD1; J gene: TRBJ1-1; V gene: TRBV28; clone size: .; CDR3 protein: CASRPGQGVGPNTEAFF; CDR3 DNA: TGTGCCAGCAGACCGGGACAGGGGGTTGGTCCGAACACTGAAGCTTTCTTT
D gene: .; J gene: TRBJ1-3; V gene: TRBV10-3; clone size: .; CDR3 protein: CAISETGNGNTIYF; CDR3 DNA: TGTGCCATCAGTGAAACAGGGAACGGAAACACCATATATTTT
D gene: .; J gene: TRBJ2-3; V gene: TRBV19; clone size: .; CDR3 protein: CASTSTGSSTDTQYF; CDR3 DNA: TGTGCCAGTACGTCGACGGGGTCCTCCACAGATACGCAGTATTTT
D gene: .; J gene: TRBJ2-6; V gene: TRBV5-1; clone size: .; CDR3 protein: CASSFEPGANVLTF; CDR3 DNA: TGCGCCAGCAGCTTTGAGCCTGGGGCCAACGTCCTGACTTTC
D gene: TRBD1; J gene: TRBJ2-7; V gene: TRBV19; clone size: .; CDR3 protein: CASSIGQGAYEQYF; CDR3 DNA: TGTGCCAGTAGTATCGGACAGGGGGCCTACGAGCAGTACTTC
D gene: .; J gene: TRBJ1-3; V gene: TRBV6-5; clone size: .; CDR3 protein: CASKRGGGNTIYF; CDR3 DNA: TGTGCCAGCAAACGGGGTGGTGGAAACACCATATATTTT
D gene: .; J gene: TRBJ1-5; V gene: TRBV19; clone size: .; CDR3 protein: CASTFRGSGQPQHF; CDR3 DNA: TGTGCCAGTACTTTTAGGGGGTCAGGGCAGCCCCAGCATTTT
D gene: .; J gene: TRBJ2-7; V gene: TRBV5-1; clone size: .; CDR3 protein: CASSLSGGADSEQYF; CDR3 DNA: TGCGCCAGCAGCTTGAGCGGAGGGGCCGATAGCGAGCAGTACTTC
D gene: .; J gene: TRBJ2-5; V gene: TRBV19; clone size: .; CDR3 protein: CASSIPGMLETQYF; CDR3 DNA: TGTGCCAGTAGTATCCCAGGGATGCTGGAGACCCAGTACTTC
D gene: .; J gene: TRBJ2-7; V gene: TRBV14; clone size: .; CDR3 protein: CASSQVPGASAYEQYF; CDR3 DNA: TGTGCCAGCAGCCAAGTTCCAGGTGCTAGCGCCTACGAGCAGTACTTC
D gene: .; J gene: TRBJ1-4; V gene: TRBV18; clone size: .; CDR3 protein: CASSPRQTDNGKLFF; CDR3 DNA: TGTGCCAGCTCACCACGCCAGACGGATAACGGGAAACTGTTTTTT
D gene: .; J gene: TRBJ2-7; V gene: TRBV7-9; clone size: .; CDR3 protein: CASSLDTYEQYF; CDR3 DNA: TGTGCCAGCAGCTTAGACACCTACGAGCAGTACTTC
D gene: TRBD2; J gene: TRBJ2-7; V gene: TRBV7-9; clone size: .; CDR3 protein: CASSSSGSFYEQYF; CDR3 DNA: TGTGCCAGCAGTAGTAGCGGGAGCTTCTACGAGCAGTACTTC
D gene: .; J gene: TRBJ2-7; V gene: TRBV4-1; clone size: .; CDR3 protein: CASSQTETGRNEQYF; CDR3 DNA: TGCGCCAGCAGCCAGACCGAGACAGGGAGGAACGAGCAGTACTTC
D gene: .; J gene: TRBJ1-5; V gene: TRBV28; clone size: once; CDR3 protein: CASSSRGSGGLDTQHF; CDR3 DNA: TGTGCCAGCAGTTCCCGGGGTAGCGGGGGGTTAGATACGCAGCATTTT
D gene: .; J gene: TRBJ2-5; V gene: TRBV28; clone size: once; CDR3 protein: CASMGLEETQYF; CDR3 DNA: TGTGCCAGCATGGGGCTGGAAGAGACCCAGTACTTC
D gene: TRBD1; J gene: TRBJ1-1; V gene: TRBV19; clone size: .; CDR3 protein: CASSTQGARRTEAFF; CDR3 DNA: TGTGCCAGTAGTACGCAGGGGGCGCGTAGGACTGAAGCTTTCTTT
D gene: .; J gene: TRBJ2-3; V gene: TRBV5-4; clone size: once; CDR3 protein: CASSPRGIETDTQYF; CDR3 DNA: TGTGCCAGCAGCCCCCGGGGTATCGAAACAGATACGCAGTATTTT
D gene: TRBD1; J gene: TRBJ1-6; V gene: TRBV18; clone size: .; CDR3 protein: CASSPGTGNGSPLHF; CDR3 DNA: TGTGCCAGCTCACCTGGGACAGGGAACGGTTCACCCCTCCACTTT
D gene: .; J gene: TRBJ1-5; V gene: TRBV6-1; clone size: .; CDR3 protein: CASSETASYSNQPQHF; CDR3 DNA: TGTGCCAGCAGTGAGACAGCCTCCTATAGCAATCAGCCCCAGCATTTT
D gene: TRBD2; J gene: TRBJ2-5; V gene: TRBV7-2; clone size: once; CDR3 protein: CASSPSLDFAGGAKETQYF; CDR3 DNA: TGTGCCAGCAGCCCGAGTCTAGATTTTGCCGGGGGGGCGAAGGAGACCCAGTACTTC
D gene: .; J gene: TRBJ2-5; V gene: TRBV2; clone size: once; CDR3 protein: CASSVGAGETQYF; CDR3 DNA: TGTGCCAGCAGTGTAGGTGCGGGGGAGACCCAGTACTTC
D gene: .; J gene: TRBJ2-1; V gene: TRBV15; clone size: once; CDR3 protein: CATSMTALNEQFF; CDR3 DNA: TGTGCCACCAGCATGACAGCGCTCAATGAGCAGTTCTTC